One sample yielded the 22 T cell receptor beta chains listed below, sequenced in a study of cytomegalovirus exposure and HLA in healthy donors. 60 Vbeta and 13 Jbeta primers were used in PCR. Profiling relied on immunoSEQ multiplex PCR, and the TCRdb table lists in-frame clones only, not all of them. Of over 200,000 clones listed, about 78% are singletons. The sample comprised PBMCs. The receptors were sampled from a male donor in good health and CMV-seronegative.

The V gene is TRBV19, the J gene TRBJ2-6; D is perhaps TRBD1 (6 bases). This CDR3 region has 16 residues. Trimming took off 3 bases at V and 4 bases at J, with 13 bases between the two ends. Per germline, CDR1 LNHDA and CDR2 SQIVND (reference sequence). As DNA, the CDR3 is TGTGCCAGTAGTATCCCTAAGGGGGAAGGGGCCAACGTCCTGACTTTC. It yields the protein CASSIPKGEGANVLTF.

This sequence joins TRBV28 and TRBJ2-1, with D unresolved. Germline V gene data show CDR1 as MDHEN and CDR2 as SYDVKM. The germline V and J ends were trimmed by 3 bases and 6 bases, with 12 bases remaining between them. The CDR3 runs 14 residues. The CDR3 sequence is CASSLQSLRNEQFF. The CDR3 DNA sequence: TGTGCCAGCAGTTTGCAATCTCTGCGCAATGAGCAGTTCTTC.

This clone came up a few times. This chain joins TRBV2 and TRBJ1-5, with 9 positions matching TRBD1. The CDR3 is 13 amino acids. Germline V gene sequence: CDR1 SNHLY, CDR2 FYNNEI. V lost 4 bases, J lost 5 bases, and 0 bases stayed unmatched. CDR3 sequence: CASSGQGDQPQHF. The CDR3 nucleotides read TGTGCCAGCAGTGGACAGGGGGATCAGCCCCAGCATTTT.

This chain uses TRBV7-7 with TRBJ2-5; D gene unclear. Germline V CDR1 and CDR2: SSHAT, FNYEAQ (reference sequence). The CDR3 contains 13 residues. V lost 0 bases and J 3 bases, leaving 5 bases between the germline ends. CDR3 in amino acids: CASSLARKETQYF. For the CDR3, the DNA is TGTGCCAGCAGCTTAGCGAGGAAAGAGACCCAGTACTTC.

The chain couples TRBV19 to TRBJ2-6; TRBD1 matches at 10 bases. The V gene end was trimmed by 5 bases and the J gene end by 1 base; junction bases not matched to a gene: 11. Germline V CDR1 and CDR2: LNHDA, SQIVND (reference sequence). The CDR3 has 19 residues. This CDR3 reads CASSSPPGTGVSGANVLTF. Written as DNA, the CDR3 is TGTGCCAGTAGTTCCCCCCCCGGGACAGGGGTTTCTGGGGCCAACGTCCTGACTTTC.

This chain links TRBV9 with TRBJ2-1; 12 bases agree with TRBD2. This CDR3 contains 15 residues. V lost 3 bases to trimming and J lost 8 bases; unmatched junction nucleotides: 6. The germline CDR1 and CDR2 sequences are SGDLS and YYNGEE. The CDR3 loop is CASSALAGGLDEQFF. The CDR3 DNA is TGTGCCAGCAGCGCGCTAGCGGGAGGGTTAGATGAGCAGTTCTTC. The whole variable domain, filled in from reference TRBV9 and TRBJ2-1, reads DSGVTQTPKHLITATGQRVTLRCSPRSGDLSVYWYQQSLDQGLQFLIQYYNGEERAKGNILERFSAQQFPDLHSELNLSSLELGDSALYFCASSALAGGLDEQFFGPGTRLTVL.

The chain recombines TRBV6-5 with TRBJ2-5; a possible D gene is TRBD2 (5 bases). V lost 7 bases and J lost 5, with 20 bases in between. The CDR3 loop spans 15 amino acids. Germline values: CDR1 MNHEY, CDR2 SVGAGI. The CDR3 DNA follows: TGTGCCAGCAAGTTAGGACTCGCGCTTGGGGAGACCCAGTACTTC. Translating gives CASKLGLALGETQYF.

The chain uses TRBV7-9 and TRBJ2-3; D call uncertain. This CDR3 contains 15 residues. V lost 3 bases, J lost 1 base, and 11 bases lay in between. Germline V lookup: CDR1 SEHNR, CDR2 FQNEAQ (reference sequence). As DNA, the CDR3 is TGTGCCAGCAGCTTGGGTTCACAGCGCACAGATACGCAGTATTTT. Protein: CASSLGSQRTDTQYF.

This clone occurred a few times. The chain uses TRBV5-1 and TRBJ1-2; no reliable D call. This CDR3 has 14 residues. Trimming shortened V by 6 bases and J by 3 bases, and 15 bases separated the two germline ends. Germline CDR1 SGHRS, CDR2 YFSETQ. In nucleotides, the CDR3 is TGCGCCAGCAAGAGGGAGCAGGTCGACTATGGCTACACCTTC. This gives the protein CASKREQVDYGYTF.

J is TRBJ2-7 and V is TRBV18; possible D gene TRBD1, 6 bases. Per germline, CDR1 KGHSH and CDR2 LQKENI. Trimming stripped 4 bases from V and 3 bases from J, with 13 bases between. The length of the CDR3 is 14 residues. In DNA, the CDR3 is TGTGCCAGCTCACGAACCGACAGGAACTACGAGCAGTACTTC. Its translation is CASSRTDRNYEQYF.

The chain recombines TRBV15 with TRBJ2-4, with TRBD1 matching 8 bases. The CDR3 length is 16 residues. CDR1 and CDR2 from the germline V gene are LNHNV and YYDKDF (reference sequence). Germline trimming cut 0 bases from V and 3 bases from J; bases unmatched to any gene: 4. The CDR3 DNA is TGTGCCACCAGCAGAGAGACAGGGGCGGTCAAAAACATTCAGTACTTC. It is translated as CATSRETGAVKNIQYF.

The rearrangement joins TRBV7-3 to TRBJ2-3; possible D gene TRBD2, 5 bases. The CDR3 has 14 amino acids. V lost 6 bases and J 0 bases, leaving 10 bases between the germline ends. The germline V gene has CDR1 SGHTA and CDR2 FQGTGA. Here the CDR3 reads CASSRGRSTDTQYF. CDR3 DNA sequence: TGTGCCAGCAGTCGGGGTCGTAGCACAGATACGCAGTATTTT.

The chain links TRBV6-1 to TRBJ2-3, with no clear D. This CDR3 is 12 amino acids long. The V gene's germline CDR1 is MNHNS and CDR2 SASEGT. V was clipped by 1 base and J by 12 bases, with 11 bases between them. The DNA for the CDR3 is TGTGCCAGCAGTGAAGGGGCGACGGTACAGTATTTT. It specifies CASSEGATVQYF.

V usage is TRBV7-2 and J usage is TRBJ1-3, with 7 bases that match TRBD1. V dropped 5 bases and J dropped 3; count of bases not matched to a gene: 4. Per germline, CDR1 SGHTA and CDR2 FQGNSA. The length of the CDR3 is 14 residues. CDR3 sequence reads: CASSPRTGGNTIYF. In DNA, the CDR3 is TGTGCCAGCAGCCCGAGGACAGGTGGAAACACCATATATTTT.

A few counts support this clone. The rearrangement joins TRBV6-5 to TRBJ2-3; TRBD2 agrees at 9 bases. The CDR3 loop spans 15 amino acids. Looked up from germline, CDR1 is MNHEY and CDR2 is SVGAGI. Unmatched junction bases numbered 9, after V lost 6 bases and J lost 5 bases. Here the CDR3 reads CASSPFSGRGDTQYF. Here the CDR3 DNA reads TGTGCCAGCAGCCCTTTTAGCGGGAGAGGAGATACGCAGTATTTT.

The V call is TRBV7-9, the J call TRBJ2-1, with 7 positions matching TRBD2. Looked up from germline, CDR1 is SEHNR and CDR2 is FQNEAQ (reference sequence). V was clipped by 5 bases and J by 4 bases; unmatched bases: 8. The CDR3 contains 15 residues. The CDR3 here is CASSPISGKYNEQFF. The CDR3 coding sequence is TGTGCCAGCAGCCCAATCAGCGGGAAGTACAATGAGCAGTTCTTC.

This clone was counted only a few times. The chain uses TRBV19 and TRBJ1-4; 8 positions agree with TRBD1. Trimming took 9 bases from V and 8 from J; bases not matched to a gene: 14. Germline CDR1 LNHDA, CDR2 SQIVND (reference sequence). The CDR3 has 15 amino acids. The CDR3 here is CARPGPGTGSEKLFF. The DNA of the CDR3 is TGTGCCAGACCCGGCCCAGGGACAGGAAGCGAAAAACTGTTTTTT.

This chain joins TRBV6-5 and TRBJ1-1; 8 nucleotides line up with TRBD1. Trimming took 6 bases from V and 6 from J; bases not matched to a gene: 9. Germline V CDR1 and CDR2: MNHEY, SVGAGI. This CDR3 is built from 14 residues. The DNA for the CDR3 is TGTGCCAGCAGACCCGACAGGGGAATTGCTGAAGCTTTCTTT. Encoded protein: CASRPDRGIAEAFF.

The chain carries TRBV19 and TRBJ2-7; perhaps TRBD2 as D (5 bases). Germline values: CDR1 LNHDA, CDR2 SQIVND (reference sequence). V was shortened by 3 bases and J by 0 bases, with 12 bases between the two germline ends. This CDR3 has 15 amino acids. As DNA, the CDR3 is TGTGCCAGTAGTATCGGATCGGGAAGCTCCTACGAGCAGTACTTC. Protein product: CASSIGSGSSYEQYF.

The V call is TRBV2, the J call TRBJ1-2; TRBD1 matches at 8 bases. V trimming: 6 bases; J trimming: 6 bases; junction bases outside the gene matches: 6. Germline V gene sequence: CDR1 SNHLY, CDR2 FYNNEI. The CDR3 has 13 amino acids. In DNA, the CDR3 is TGTGCCAGCAGGCGACAGGGGTCTAATGGCTACACCTTC. It specifies CASRRQGSNGYTF.

The chain combines TRBV21-1 with TRBJ2-1; the table's D call, TRBD1, was not checked against the DNA. TRBV21-1 is deemed a pseudogene. The CDR3 contains 14 residues. The CDR3 DNA is TGTGCCAGCACCGCAGGGGGCGCGCAAAATGAGCAGTTCTTC. Its protein product is CASTAGGAQNEQFF.

V is TRBV11-2 and J is TRBJ2-2, with 11 bases fitting TRBD1. Germline V gives CDR1 SGHAT, CDR2 FQNNGV. The CDR3 length is 15 residues. J was trimmed by 6 bases and V by 3 bases; bases with no gene match: 3. This CDR3 reads CASSLRTGGAGELFF. In DNA form, the CDR3 reads TGTGCCAGCAGCTTGCGGACAGGGGGCGCCGGGGAGCTGTTTTTT.